Listed below are T cell receptor beta chains from one sample, sequenced in a study of cytomegalovirus exposure and HLA in healthy donors. Assay: immunoSEQ multiplex PCR; the TCRdb copy retains only in-frame clones and omits some. The top ten hold about 14% of the sample, which has approximately 220,000 clones, approximately 83% seen once. Sequenced material: PBMCs. Receptor source: a woman in her twenties or thirties in good health and CMV-seropositive. Each CDR3 is given with its conserved first and last residue. D genes are given only for firm matches. Clone size is given for some rows only: seen once, a few or many times, or a class if the clone is expanded.

d_call j_call v_call clone_size cdr3_aa cdr3_nt
. TRBJ2-5 TRBV7-6 . CASSPWLVVSEETQYF TGTGCCAGCAGCCCCTGGTTAGTGGTCAGCGAAGAGACCCAGTACTTC
TRBD1 TRBJ1-1 TRBV4-1 . CASSRDRPMNTEAFF TGCGCCAGCAGCCGGGACAGGCCCATGAACACTGAAGCTTTCTTT
TRBD1 TRBJ2-1 TRBV5-1 . CASSLQGAAYNEQFF TGCGCCAGCAGCTTACAGGGGGCGGCCTACAATGAGCAGTTCTTC
. TRBJ2-3 TRBV30 once CAWSVPGGEGWQTQYF TGTGCCTGGAGTGTACCCGGGGGCGAAGGGTGGCAAACGCAGTATTTT
. TRBJ1-2 TRBV5-1 . CASSLDVGVYGYTF TGCGCCAGCAGCTTGGACGTGGGGGTCTATGGCTACACCTTC
. TRBJ1-5 TRBV7-9 . CASSLEGSRQPQHF TGTGCCAGCAGCTTGGAGGGGTCACGACAGCCCCAGCATTTT
TRBD1 TRBJ1-2 TRBV4-2 . CASSSRQGSNYGYTF TGTGCCAGCAGCTCACGACAGGGGTCTAACTATGGCTACACCTTC
TRBD2 TRBJ2-1 TRBV7-7 . CASSRFSGRISYNEQFF TGTGCTAGCAGCCGTTTTAGCGGGAGAATATCCTACAATGAGCAGTTCTTC
TRBD1 TRBJ1-1 TRBV29-1 . CSVVGTGGKNTEAFF TGCAGCGTGGTTGGGACAGGGGGAAAGAACACTGAAGCTTTCTTT
TRBD2 TRBJ2-1 TRBV2 . CASSLLSSGNYNEQFF TGTGCCAGCAGCCTACTTTCTAGCGGCAACTACAATGAGCAGTTCTTC
. TRBJ2-2 TRBV29-1 . CSVLSGDSAGELFF TGCAGCGTCCTAAGCGGGGACAGTGCCGGGGAGCTGTTTTTT
. TRBJ1-1 TRBV2 . CASSGNRESEAFF TGTGCCAGCAGTGGTAACAGGGAATCTGAAGCTTTCTTT
TRBD2 TRBJ2-2 TRBV2 . CASREYWTSGGELFF TGTGCCAGCAGAGAGTACTGGACTAGCGGGGGGGAGCTGTTTTTT
TRBD1 TRBJ1-1 TRBV30 . CACDRGQITEAFF TGTGCCTGCGACAGGGGGCAGATTACTGAAGCTTTCTTT
. TRBJ2-7 TRBV11-2 once CASSLGPGTYEQYF TGTGCCAGCAGCCTGGGTCCGGGGACCTACGAGCAGTACTTC
. TRBJ1-5 TRBV2 . CASHRGGPQHF TGTGCCAGCCATCGTGGGGGGCCCCAGCATTTT
TRBD1 TRBJ2-7 TRBV27 . CASSFSGTGGFYEQYF TGTGCCAGCAGTTTCTCCGGGACAGGGGGTTTCTACGAGCAGTACTTC
. TRBJ2-2 TRBV9 . CASSRPHRGAYTGELFF TGTGCCAGCAGCCGTCCCCATCGGGGAGCCTACACCGGGGAGCTGTTTTTT
. TRBJ2-1 TRBV5-6 . CASRRGVEQFF TGTGCCAGTCGCCGGGGCGTTGAGCAGTTCTTC